These 3 T cell receptor beta chains came from one sample sequenced in a study of T cell clones after liver transplantation. Method: immunoSEQ multiplex PCR; TCRdb's copy keeps in-frame clones and lacks some. The sample yields tens of thousands of clones, around 80% seen once. The source was CD4+ T cells from blood, collected 12 months after liver transplant. The receptors come from a human patient who received a liver transplant. Some T cells may arise from the graft donor.

This clone was detected a few times. The chain uses TRBV15 and TRBJ1-1, with 7 positions matching TRBD1. The CDR3 runs to 13 residues. CDR1 LNHNV and CDR2 YYDKDF come from the germline V gene (reference sequence). V gave up 5 bases and J gave up 7 bases; unmatched junction bases: 7. The CDR3 spells CATSLDREREAFF. CDR3 DNA: TGTGCCACCAGCCTAGACAGGGAGCGTGAAGCTTTCTTT.

The table lists this clone with a count of one. The chain recombines TRBV5-1 with TRBJ1-1; a weak D match, TRBD1 (6 bases). The CDR3 is 14 amino acids. Trimming pared 4 bases from V and 6 bases from J, leaving 16 bases between. Germline lookup yields CDR1 SGHRS and CDR2 YFSETQ. The CDR3 here is CASSRRTDLSEAFF. DNA for the CDR3: TGCGCCAGCAGCCGACGGACAGACCTCTCTGAAGCTTTCTTT.

V gene TRBV28 combines with J gene TRBJ1-2, with TRBD1 matching 8 bases. Germline lookup yields CDR1 MDHEN and CDR2 SYDVKM. The V and J ends lost 5 bases and 8 bases, in that order; junction bases with no gene match: 1. CDR3 length equals 11 residues. The CDR3 is CASSRTGGYTF. The CDR3 DNA follows: TGTGCCAGCAGTCGGACAGGGGGCTACACCTTC.